This T cell receptor beta chain was captured in a study of identical twins. MiXCR was run by TCRdb on the 5' RACE reads, yielding one entry per CDR3 protein. This table holds some 900,000 distinct CDR3 sequences, 9% to 15% found once. V trimming: 3 bases; J trimming: 4 bases; junction bases outside the gene matches: 14. The germline gives CDR1 DFQATT, CDR2 SNEGSKA (reference sequence). The CDR3 spans 17 residues. This sample also belongs to another study, concerning yellow fever vaccine responses in identical twins.

The J gene is TRBJ2-3, the V gene TRBV20-1, with 9 bases identical to TRBD2. Source material: PBMCs. This receptor was identified in a woman aged 18-29 years in good health. The CDR3 DNA is TGCAGTGCTAGTAAGTTAGCGGGAGCGTTGAGACCAGATACGCAGTATTTT. Amino acid sequence: CSASKLAGALRPDTQYF.